This record covers a single TCR beta chain. This CDR3 is 14 amino acids long. Between the trimmed V and J ends, which lost 0 bases and 0 bases, there was a span of 5 bases. CDR1 and CDR2 (germline): WSHSY, SAAADI. The repertoire was sequenced with immunoSEQ multiplex PCR; TCRdb's copy has only in-frame clones and lacks some. The sample records about 480,000 clones, roughly 90% being singletons. The data were obtained in a study of blood T cell repertoires in COVID-19. Overall study context: Sample material is recorded as cDNA or gDNA derived from T cells, B-cell-depleted T cells, or PBMCs.

V is TRBV10-2 and J is TRBJ1-1; tentatively, D is TRBD1 (5 bases). The sequenced sample consisted of PBMCs or T cells enriched from blood (not recorded which). This sequence originates from a woman aged 40 to 50 who had recovered from COVID-19. The CDR3 region has the DNA TGCGCCAGCAGTGAGTCCAGGGTGAACACTGAAGCTTTCTTT. Its protein is CASSESRVNTEAFF.